This passage covers 3 T cell receptor beta chains from one sample sequenced in a study of OX40 agonist ivuxolimab in advanced cancers. Data came from immunoSEQ multiplex PCR; TCRdb stores just in-frame clones and leaves some out. The sample holds 65,000 to 90,000 clones, more than 85% seen once. This material consisted of CD4+ or CD8+ T cells sorted from blood, taken in a trial of the OX40 agonist ivuxolimab. These receptors all stem from an adult with an advanced solid tumor such as melanoma, head and neck, liver or kidney cancer.

As DNA, the CDR3 is TGCGCCAGCAGCCACAGGGAGAATGAGCAGTTCTTC. It codes for CASSHRENEQFF. The rearrangement links TRBV4-1 to TRBJ2-1; D may match TRBD1 or TRBD2 (5 bases each). V shed 3 bases and J shed 7 bases, with 7 bases lying between them. CDR1 MGHRA and CDR2 YSYEKL come from the germline V gene. The CDR3 is 12 residues long.

The chain is built from TRBV11-2 and TRBJ2-5; TRBD2 matches at 9 bases. This CDR3 spans 15 amino acids. CDR1 is SGHAT and CDR2 is FQNNGV in the germline V gene. V lost 2 bases, J lost 5 bases, and 6 bases stayed unmatched. The CDR3 here is CASSLIPSGAETQYF. The CDR3 DNA sequence: TGTGCCAGCAGCTTAATCCCTAGCGGGGCTGAGACCCAGTACTTC.

This chain uses TRBV10-2 with TRBJ2-3; 14 nucleotides line up with TRBD2. The junction had 11 bases not matched to a gene; V was cut back by 0 bases and J by 6 bases. Per the germline V gene, CDR1 is WSHSY and CDR2 is SAAADI. The CDR3 spans 19 residues. CDR3 DNA sequence: TGCGCCAGCAGTGAGTCGTGGGGACTAGCGGGGGCCACCGGTGATACGCAGTATTTT. Translating it yields CASSESWGLAGATGDTQYF.